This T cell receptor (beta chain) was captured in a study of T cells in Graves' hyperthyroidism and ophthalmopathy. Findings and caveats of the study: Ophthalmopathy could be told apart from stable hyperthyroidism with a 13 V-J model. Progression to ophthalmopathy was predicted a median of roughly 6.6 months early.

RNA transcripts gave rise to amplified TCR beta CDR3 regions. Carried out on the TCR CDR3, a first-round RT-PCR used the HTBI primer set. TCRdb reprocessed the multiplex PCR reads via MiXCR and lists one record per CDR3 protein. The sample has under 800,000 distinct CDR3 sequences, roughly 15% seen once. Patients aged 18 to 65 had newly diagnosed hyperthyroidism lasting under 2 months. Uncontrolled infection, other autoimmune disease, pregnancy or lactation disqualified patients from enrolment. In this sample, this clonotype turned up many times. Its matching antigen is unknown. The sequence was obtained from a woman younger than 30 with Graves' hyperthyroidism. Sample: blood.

The CDR3 here is CASSSRRTFRDTEAFF. The CDR3 DNA follows: TGCGCCAGCAGCTCCCGAAGGACCTTCAGGGACACTGAAGCTTTCTTT. The rearrangement joins TRBV5-1 to TRBJ1-1; D is possibly TRBD1 (5 bases). V was cut by 3 bases and J by 3 bases, with 18 bases left in between. This CDR3 is built from 16 residues. Germline V gene sequence: CDR1 SGHRS, CDR2 YFSETQ.